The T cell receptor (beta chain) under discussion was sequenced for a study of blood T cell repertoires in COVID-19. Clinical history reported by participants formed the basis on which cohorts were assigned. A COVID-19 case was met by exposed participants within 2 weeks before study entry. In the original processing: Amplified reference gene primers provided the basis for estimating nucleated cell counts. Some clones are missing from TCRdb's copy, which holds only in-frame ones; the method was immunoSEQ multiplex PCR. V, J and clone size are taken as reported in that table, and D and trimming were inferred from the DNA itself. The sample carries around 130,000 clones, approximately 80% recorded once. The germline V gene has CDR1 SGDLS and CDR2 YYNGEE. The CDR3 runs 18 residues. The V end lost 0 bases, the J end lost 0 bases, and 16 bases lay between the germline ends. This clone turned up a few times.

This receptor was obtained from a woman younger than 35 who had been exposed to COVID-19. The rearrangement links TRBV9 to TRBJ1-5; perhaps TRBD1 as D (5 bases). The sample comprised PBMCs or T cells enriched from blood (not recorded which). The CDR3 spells CASSVVVQVFYSNQPQHF. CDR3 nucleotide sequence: TGTGCCAGCAGCGTAGTCGTACAGGTTTTTTATAGCAATCAGCCCCAGCATTTT.